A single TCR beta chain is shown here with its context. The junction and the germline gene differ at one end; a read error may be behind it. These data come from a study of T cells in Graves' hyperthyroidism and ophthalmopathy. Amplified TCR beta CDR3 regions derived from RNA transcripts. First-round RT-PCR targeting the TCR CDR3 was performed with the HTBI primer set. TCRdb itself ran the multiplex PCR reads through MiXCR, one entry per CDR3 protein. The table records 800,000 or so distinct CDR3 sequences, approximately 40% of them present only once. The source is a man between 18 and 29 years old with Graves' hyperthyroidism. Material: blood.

CDR3 protein: CASSPGQGFQETLYF. The DNA of the CDR3 is TGTGCCAGCAGCCCGGGACAGGGGTTCCAAGAGACCCTGTACTTC. This chain uses TRBV3-1 with TRBJ2-5; 10 nucleotides line up with TRBD1. Germline V lookup: CDR1 LGHDT, CDR2 YNNKEL (reference sequence). The CDR3 has 15 amino acids.